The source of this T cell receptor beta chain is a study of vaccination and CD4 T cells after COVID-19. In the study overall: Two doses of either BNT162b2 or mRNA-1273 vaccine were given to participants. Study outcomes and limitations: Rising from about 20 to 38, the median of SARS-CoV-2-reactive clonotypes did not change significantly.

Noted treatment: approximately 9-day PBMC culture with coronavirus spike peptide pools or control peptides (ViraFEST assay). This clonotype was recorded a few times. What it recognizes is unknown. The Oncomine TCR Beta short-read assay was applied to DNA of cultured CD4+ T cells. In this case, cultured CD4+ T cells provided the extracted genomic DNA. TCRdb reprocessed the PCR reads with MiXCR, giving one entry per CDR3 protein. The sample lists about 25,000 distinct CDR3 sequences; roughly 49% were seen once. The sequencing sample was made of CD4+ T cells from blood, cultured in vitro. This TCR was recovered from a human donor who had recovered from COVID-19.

The CDR3, as DNA: TGTGCCAGTAGTATAGGGGGAGTCGGTCCCACTGAAGCTTTCTTT. Translating gives CASSIGGVGPTEAFF. V usage is TRBV19 and J usage is TRBJ1-1; D unresolved. The CDR3 length is 15 residues. V dropped 1 base and J dropped 4 bases, with 13 bases sitting between them. Germline loops: CDR1 LNHDA, CDR2 SQIVND (reference sequence).